This is a list of T cell receptor beta chains from one sample in a study of identical twins. MiXCR was run by TCRdb on the 5' RACE reads, yielding one entry per CDR3 protein. The table records roughly 770,000 distinct CDR3 sequences, 15% to 20% of them present only once. This sample also appeared in a second study, on T cells expressing NK-cell markers.

Sequenced input: PBMCs. The receptors stem from a woman aged 18-29 years in good health. CDR3s include the opening cysteine and the closing phenylalanine or tryptophan. Each record gives: D gene, J gene, V gene, clone size, CDR3 protein, CDR3 DNA. The D gene is left open where the match is weak. Clone size, where shown, is once, few, many, or a class for clones that have expanded.

-	TRBJ2-3	TRBV7-6	few	CASSLALSPNTDTQYF	TGTGCCAGCAGCTTAGCGCTCTCGCCCAACACAGATACGCAGTATTTT
-	TRBJ2-3	TRBV10-3	few	CAISAVVADTQYF	TGTGCCATCAGTGCCGTAGTAGCAGATACGCAGTATTTT
-	TRBJ2-7	TRBV20-1	many	CSAHFSQGDEQYF	TGCAGTGCCCACTTTTCCCAGGGCGACGAGCAGTACTTC
-	TRBJ2-3	TRBV18	-	CASSPPGLRDTQYF	TGTGCCAGCTCACCACCCGGTTTGAGAGATACGCAGTATTTT
-	TRBJ2-1	TRBV6-1	few	CASSEVGEQFF	TGTGCCAGCAGTGAAGTTGGAGAGCAGTTCTTC
-	TRBJ2-3	TRBV12-3/TRBV12-4	-	CASRPGLDTQYF	TGTGCCAGCAGACCAGGGTTAGATACGCAGTATTTT
-	TRBJ2-3	TRBV29-1	-	CSVEALADNTDTQYF	TGCAGCGTTGAAGCTCTCGCGGACAACACAGATACGCAGTATTTT
-	TRBJ2-3	TRBV11-2	-	CASHRWGVAVTSTDTQYF	TGTGCCAGCCATCGGTGGGGAGTGGCAGTTACTAGCACAGATACGCAGTATTTT
-	TRBJ2-3	TRBV7-2	few	CASSFFSDTQYF	TGTGCCAGCAGCTTCTTTTCAGATACGCAGTATTTT
TRBD1	TRBJ2-7	TRBV7-8	few	CASSLGAGQGYEQYF	TGTGCCAGCAGCTTGGGGGCGGGACAGGGATACGAGCAGTACTTC
-	TRBJ2-1	TRBV20-1	-	CSARGSTQDEQFF	TGCAGTGCTAGAGGGTCGACCCAGGATGAGCAGTTCTTC
-	TRBJ2-3	TRBV5-1	-	CASSMDPGSDTQYF	TGCGCCAGCAGCATGGACCCGGGGTCAGATACGCAGTATTTT
-	TRBJ2-1	TRBV5-5	few	CASSLAAEEGNEQFF	TGTGCCAGCAGCTTGGCAGCGGAGGAAGGAAATGAGCAGTTCTTC
-	TRBJ1-1	TRBV20-1	-	CSARVPTGTGAFF	TGCAGTGCTAGAGTACCCACCGGGACGGGCGCTTTCTTT
-	TRBJ1-5	TRBV2	-	CASSDRRLNQPQHF	TGTGCCAGCAGTGACCGCCGCCTCAATCAGCCCCAGCATTTT
-	TRBJ2-2	TRBV2	-	CASTPDGVGTGELFF	TGTGCCAGCACTCCTGATGGGGTAGGGACCGGGGAGCTGTTTTTT
TRBD1	TRBJ2-2	TRBV12-5	-	CASGLGTGVTGELFF	TGTGCTAGTGGTTTGGGGACAGGAGTAACCGGGGAGCTGTTTTTT
-	TRBJ2-1	TRBV5-1	-	CASSLLALPTYNEQFF	TGCGCCAGCAGCTTGTTAGCGTTGCCGACTTACAATGAGCAGTTCTTC
-	TRBJ1-1	TRBV5-1	few	CASSLPGRGNAEAFF	TGCGCCAGCAGCTTGCCCGGCAGGGGTAACGCTGAAGCTTTCTTT
TRBD2	TRBJ2-7	TRBV4-3	-	CASSQDYQREKSEQYF	TGCGCCAGCAGCCAAGATTACCAGCGGGAGAAATCCGAGCAGTACTTC
-	TRBJ1-4	TRBV6-2/TRBV6-3	-	CASSPRSRKLFF	TGTGCCAGCAGCCCCCGGAGCAGAAAACTGTTTTTT
TRBD1	TRBJ2-1	TRBV7-2	medium-sized	CASRTRGTAYNEQFF	TGTGCCAGCAGAACTCGTGGGACAGCCTACAATGAGCAGTTCTTC
-	TRBJ2-7	TRBV27	few	CASSIAGMPYEQYF	TGTGCCAGCAGTATAGCAGGGATGCCCTACGAGCAGTACTTC
-	TRBJ1-1	TRBV5-1	-	CASSFRNRPDISEAFF	TGCGCCAGCAGCTTCCGTAACAGGCCTGATATCTCTGAAGCTTTCTTT
TRBD1	TRBJ1-2	TRBV12-3/TRBV12-4	-	CASTPQGNGYTF	TGTGCCAGCACCCCACAGGGGAATGGCTACACCTTC
-	TRBJ2-5	TRBV9	-	CASSAGLGEETQYF	TGTGCCAGCAGCGCCGGTCTTGGGGAAGAGACCCAGTACTTC
-	TRBJ2-1	TRBV12-3/TRBV12-4	-	CASSRGQGEQFF	TGTGCCAGCAGCAGAGGGCAGGGTGAGCAGTTCTTC
-	TRBJ2-7	TRBV9	-	CASSDGTRPEEQYF	TGTGCCAGCAGCGACGGGACCCGACCGGAAGAGCAGTACTTC
TRBD1	TRBJ2-7	TRBV12-3/TRBV12-4	many	CASSSLRDSYYEQYF	TGTGCCAGCAGTTCGCTCCGGGACAGTTACTACGAGCAGTACTTC
-	TRBJ2-3	TRBV5-1	-	CASSYTGSTDTQYF	TGCGCCAGCAGCTATACAGGGAGCACAGATACGCAGTATTTT
-	TRBJ2-2	TRBV5-1	few	CASSSSVSTGELFF	TGCGCCAGCAGCTCGAGCGTATCCACCGGGGAGCTGTTTTTT
TRBD2	TRBJ2-3	TRBV11-2	-	CASSFQHLAGGNTDTQYF	TGTGCCAGCAGCTTCCAGCACCTAGCGGGGGGTAACACAGATACGCAGTATTTT
-	TRBJ2-7	TRBV6-1	few	CASSDGWTTATGGDDEQYF	TGTGCCAGCAGTGATGGGTGGACTACCGCTACCGGCGGGGACGACGAGCAGTACTTC
-	TRBJ2-7	TRBV20-1	few	CSARQYLSYEQYF	TGCAGTGCCCGACAGTACCTCTCCTACGAGCAGTACTTC
-	TRBJ2-5	TRBV12-3/TRBV12-4	few	CASIAAGQETQYF	TGTGCCAGCATTGCGGCAGGCCAAGAGACCCAGTACTTC
-	TRBJ2-1	TRBV7-2	few	CASSLDSSGTYEQFF	TGTGCCAGCAGCTTAGACTCGTCGGGTACATATGAGCAGTTCTTC
-	TRBJ1-2	TRBV20-1	many	CSAQMDYGYTF	TGCAGTGCTCAGATGGATTATGGCTACACCTTC
TRBD2	TRBJ2-1	TRBV5-1	few	CASSSAGDRNEQFF	TGCGCCAGCAGCTCAGCGGGAGATCGGAATGAGCAGTTCTTC
-	TRBJ1-6	TRBV7-6	many	CASSPLWGTENSPLHF	TGTGCCAGCAGCCCATTGTGGGGGACGGAAAATTCACCCCTCCACTTT
-	TRBJ2-7	TRBV3-1	few	CASSLLGGRGGREQYF	TGTGCCAGCAGCCTCCTAGGGGGCAGGGGAGGCCGCGAGCAGTACTTC
-	TRBJ2-5	TRBV3-1	-	CASSQDWSGETQYF	TGTGCCAGCAGCCAAGATTGGAGTGGGGAGACCCAGTACTTC
-	TRBJ1-6	TRBV6-1	-	CASSEEGGSSSPLHF	TGTGCCAGCAGTGAAGAGGGGGGGAGTAGTTCACCCCTCCACTTT
TRBD1	TRBJ2-5	TRBV5-1	-	CASSFAPGQGQETQYF	TGCGCCAGCAGCTTCGCCCCGGGACAGGGTCAAGAGACCCAGTACTTC
-	TRBJ1-2	TRBV2	-	CASTGATGYTF	TGTGCCAGCACAGGGGCTACTGGCTACACCTTC
-	TRBJ2-3	TRBV29-1	few	CSVEEAAWGPDTQYF	TGCAGCGTTGAAGAGGCAGCCTGGGGTCCAGATACGCAGTATTTT
-	TRBJ1-5	TRBV4-3	few	CASSQDRDRDQPQHF	TGCGCCAGCAGCCAAGACCGAGACAGAGATCAGCCCCAGCATTTT
TRBD2	TRBJ2-2	TRBV5-1	-	CASSLAVGGPSGELFF	TGCGCCAGCAGCTTGGCCGTGGGAGGGCCATCCGGGGAGCTGTTTTTT
TRBD2	TRBJ2-1	TRBV9	many	CASSVTSGYNEQFF	TGTGCCAGCAGCGTGACTAGCGGTTACAATGAGCAGTTCTTC
-	TRBJ2-1	TRBV29-1	-	CSVLLENNEQFF	TGCAGCGTTTTGTTAGAAAACAATGAGCAGTTCTTC
-	TRBJ2-3	TRBV12-3/TRBV12-4	-	CASSSRHNTDTQYF	TGTGCCAGCAGTTCCCGACATAACACAGATACGCAGTATTTT
-	TRBJ1-1	TRBV7-9	-	CASSFEVRGTEAFF	TGTGCCAGCAGCTTTGAGGTCCGGGGCACTGAAGCTTTCTTT
TRBD2	TRBJ2-3	TRBV20-1	few	CSARVAGDTQYF	TGCAGTGCTAGAGTAGCGGGCGATACGCAGTATTTT
-	TRBJ2-7	TRBV6-1	-	CASRVKRAYYEQYF	TGTGCCAGCAGAGTTAAGAGGGCCTACTACGAGCAGTACTTC
-	TRBJ2-2	TRBV7-2	few	CASSLAFGNTGELFF	TGTGCCAGCAGCTTAGCTTTCGGAAACACCGGGGAGCTGTTTTTT
-	TRBJ2-7	TRBV10-3	-	CAIHRGAGSEQYF	TGTGCCATCCATAGGGGTGCAGGGTCCGAGCAGTACTTC
-	TRBJ1-5	TRBV2	few	CASSRQSISNQPQHF	TGTGCCAGCAGCCGACAGTCAATTAGCAATCAGCCCCAGCATTTT
-	TRBJ2-7	TRBV20-1	-	CSARVQGMRGEQYF	TGCAGTGCTAGAGTTCAGGGGATGCGGGGGGAGCAGTACTTC